The clone carrying this T cell receptor beta chain was seen a few times. Its antigen remains unidentified. Expressed TCRB transcripts got sequenced, as all isolated RNA was reverse transcribed. This table comes from immunoSEQ multiplex PCR, and its TCRdb copy is limited to in-frame clones, with some not included. The sample holds over 600,000 clones, around an eighth seen once. The data were taken from a study of beta chain features in type 1 diabetes. Whole-study results and caveats: The study found moderately but significantly shorter TCRB CDR3s in all four CD4+ subsets of Type 1 diabetes patients.

The material sequenced was naive CD4+ T cells from blood. This receptor was obtained from a man aged 25-40 years with type 1 diabetes.

This CDR3 reads CASSQDTGNYGYTF. In DNA form, the CDR3 reads TGCGCCAGCAGCCAAGATACGGGGAACTATGGCTACACCTTC. The rearrangement links TRBV4-1 to TRBJ1-2, with unresolved D. V lost 0 bases, J lost 2 bases, and 7 bases lay in between. Germline assignment: CDR1 MGHRA and CDR2 YSYEKL. This CDR3 region has 14 residues.